This entry describes one TCR beta chain. Its antigen is currently unknown. As the CDR3 is not closed by the conserved phenylalanine or tryptophan, this likely results from a read error. Germline assignment: CDR1 SGDLS and CDR2 YYNGEE. Trimming removed 9 bases from V and 3 bases from J, with 15 bases in between. The CDR3 extends over 13 amino acids. For sequencing, patients were chosen who had shown expansion of CD8+CD57+ cells by flow cytometry. The data are from a study of CD8+CD57+ T cells in acquired aplastic anemia. Findings and limits, study-wide: Approximately 30 CD8+ CDR3 sequences were shared between patients and controls.

Profiling that covered TCR beta VDJ and CDR3 relied on genomic DNA as its template. TCRdb ran MiXCR on the reads and lists one entry per CDR3 protein. The table lists hundreds of thousands of distinct CDR3 sequences, around 82% of them singletons. The V call is TRBV9, the J call TRBJ1-1, with D uncertain. The clonotype comes from a human donor with aplastic anemia. Sequenced sample: sorted CD4+, CD8+, or CD8+CD57+ T cells (not recorded which) from PBMCs. CDR3 protein: CAIQAHADTEAFV. In DNA, the CDR3 is TGTGCCATCCAAGCCCATGCGGACACTGAAGCTTTCGTT.